The rows below give T cell receptor beta chains drawn from one sample of a study of cytomegalovirus exposure and HLA in healthy donors. Repertoires were generated with immunoSEQ multiplex PCR, while TCRdb's copy carries only in-frame clones and drops some. The repertoire holds 150,000 to 200,000 clones, with around 80% as singletons. Sequencing used PBMCs. The receptors were sampled from a woman aged 25 to 39 in good health and CMV-seropositive. Each CDR3 is given with its conserved first and last residue. Fields, in order: clone size, CDR3 length, J gene, D gene, V gene, CDR3 protein, CDR3 DNA. D genes are given only for firm matches. The size field is filled for only some rows; it gives once, few, many or a size class.

clone_size: NA; cdr3_length: 15; j_call: TRBJ1-1; d_call: TRBD1; v_call: TRBV29-1; cdr3_aa: CSVGDRGSMNTEAFF; cdr3_nt: TGCAGCGTTGGAGACAGGGGGAGTATGAACACTGAAGCTTTCTTT
clone_size: NA; cdr3_length: 15; j_call: TRBJ2-5; d_call: TRBD1; v_call: TRBV6-1; cdr3_aa: CASSPQAGGQETQYF; cdr3_nt: TGTGCCAGCAGCCCTCAAGCAGGGGGCCAAGAGACCCAGTACTTC
clone_size: once; cdr3_length: 15; j_call: TRBJ2-7; d_call: NA; v_call: TRBV6-1; cdr3_aa: CASSAWRDPLYEQYF; cdr3_nt: TGTGCCAGCAGTGCCTGGAGAGACCCCCTCTACGAGCAGTACTTC
clone_size: many; cdr3_length: 15; j_call: TRBJ2-1; d_call: TRBD1; v_call: TRBV2; cdr3_aa: CASSAGTAFGGEQFF; cdr3_nt: TGTGCCAGCAGCGCCGGGACAGCTTTTGGAGGTGAGCAGTTCTTC
clone_size: NA; cdr3_length: 17; j_call: TRBJ2-3; d_call: TRBD2; v_call: TRBV14; cdr3_aa: CASSAPGLAASTDTQYF; cdr3_nt: TGTGCCAGCAGCGCACCGGGACTAGCAGCTAGCACAGATACGCAGTATTTT
clone_size: NA; cdr3_length: 15; j_call: TRBJ2-7; d_call: NA; v_call: TRBV19; cdr3_aa: CASSQTGIRSGEQYF; cdr3_nt: TGTGCCAGTAGCCAAACAGGGATCAGGTCTGGTGAGCAGTACTTC
clone_size: NA; cdr3_length: 14; j_call: TRBJ1-4; d_call: NA; v_call: TRBV11-2; cdr3_aa: CASSPTGRFEKLFF; cdr3_nt: TGTGCCAGCAGCCCTACCGGTCGCTTCGAAAAACTGTTTTTT
clone_size: NA; cdr3_length: 18; j_call: TRBJ2-6; d_call: TRBD1; v_call: TRBV4-1; cdr3_aa: CASSQTGTGLYGANVLTF; cdr3_nt: TGCGCCAGCAGCCAGACCGGGACAGGGCTTTATGGGGCCAACGTCCTGACTTTC
clone_size: NA; cdr3_length: 14; j_call: TRBJ1-3; d_call: TRBD1; v_call: TRBV7-6; cdr3_aa: CASSLGQGTDTIYF; cdr3_nt: TGTGCCAGCAGCTTAGGGCAGGGGACAGACACCATATATTTT
clone_size: few; cdr3_length: 11; j_call: TRBJ2-7; d_call: NA; v_call: TRBV28; cdr3_aa: CASSLVDEQYF; cdr3_nt: TGTGCCAGCAGCCTTGTTGACGAGCAGTACTTC
clone_size: NA; cdr3_length: 14; j_call: TRBJ1-2; d_call: TRBD1; v_call: TRBV5-1; cdr3_aa: CASSGDRAIYGYTF; cdr3_nt: TGCGCCAGCAGTGGAGACAGGGCGATCTATGGCTACACCTTC
clone_size: NA; cdr3_length: 15; j_call: TRBJ2-3; d_call: NA; v_call: TRBV27; cdr3_aa: CASSPLSVFTDTQYF; cdr3_nt: TGTGCCAGCAGTCCCCTTAGCGTATTCACAGATACGCAGTATTTT
clone_size: NA; cdr3_length: 14; j_call: TRBJ1-5; d_call: NA; v_call: TRBV6-1; cdr3_aa: CASSLRDRNQPQHF; cdr3_nt: TGTGCCAGCTCATTACGGGATCGCAATCAGCCCCAGCATTTT
clone_size: NA; cdr3_length: 14; j_call: TRBJ2-7; d_call: NA; v_call: TRBV7-2; cdr3_aa: CASSLDAASYEQYF; cdr3_nt: TGTGCCAGCAGCTTAGACGCGGCAAGCTACGAGCAGTACTTC
clone_size: NA; cdr3_length: 15; j_call: TRBJ2-3; d_call: TRBD2; v_call: TRBV5-1; cdr3_aa: CASSLTSGSTDTQYF; cdr3_nt: TGCGCCAGCAGCCTGACTAGCGGTAGCACAGATACGCAGTATTTT
clone_size: NA; cdr3_length: 17; j_call: TRBJ2-7; d_call: TRBD1; v_call: TRBV4-1; cdr3_aa: CASSQVIRTGGGYEQYF; cdr3_nt: TGCGCCAGCAGCCAAGTGATCCGGACAGGGGGCGGTTACGAGCAGTACTTC
clone_size: NA; cdr3_length: 14; j_call: TRBJ1-2; d_call: TRBD1; v_call: TRBV5-1; cdr3_aa: CASSSTTGYYGYTF; cdr3_nt: TGCGCCAGCAGCTCTACGACAGGGTACTATGGCTACACCTTC
clone_size: NA; cdr3_length: 12; j_call: TRBJ2-1; d_call: NA; v_call: TRBV4-2; cdr3_aa: CASSPAGNEQFF; cdr3_nt: TGTGCCAGCAGCCCCGCCGGGAATGAGCAGTTCTTC
clone_size: NA; cdr3_length: 15; j_call: TRBJ1-3; d_call: TRBD1; v_call: TRBV25-1; cdr3_aa: CASSTQGQGGNTIYF; cdr3_nt: TGTGCCAGCAGCACCCAAGGACAGGGTGGAAACACCATATATTTT
clone_size: few; cdr3_length: 13; j_call: TRBJ1-5; d_call: TRBD1; v_call: TRBV6-5; cdr3_aa: CASSSTGGQPQHF; cdr3_nt: TGTGCCAGCAGTTCAACAGGGGGCCAGCCCCAGCATTTT
clone_size: NA; cdr3_length: 17; j_call: TRBJ2-7; d_call: NA; v_call: TRBV10-3; cdr3_aa: CAISLGGRTTSSYEQYF; cdr3_nt: TGTGCCATCAGTTTAGGGGGACGGACAACAAGCTCCTACGAGCAGTACTTC
clone_size: NA; cdr3_length: 13; j_call: TRBJ1-5; d_call: TRBD1; v_call: TRBV18; cdr3_aa: CASSETGGQPQHF; cdr3_nt: TGTGCCAGCTCTGAAACAGGGGGTCAGCCCCAGCATTTT